One T cell receptor beta chain is described in this entry. Its matching antigen is unknown. The record originates from a study of blood T cells in healthy people across ages. Peripheral blood, roughly 11 milliliters per donor, was collected. Total RNA, at least 6 micrograms per sample, came from PBMCs. Then a second PCR, running about 6 to 11 cycles, was carried out with a sample-barcoded 5' primer and a J-beta primer mix. TCRdb called the 5' RACE reads again in MiXCR, with one record for every CDR3 protein. Here the sample spans roughly 1.4 million distinct CDR3 sequences, approximately 59% being singletons. Study outcomes and limitations: The study lacked donor CMV status, which possibly confounded expanded clonotype changes.

With 2 bases removed from V and 7 bases from J, the gap between germline ends came to 21 bases. Germline assignment: CDR1 SEHNR and CDR2 FQNEAQ (reference sequence). This CDR3 spans 17 amino acids. The material sequenced was blood. This clonotype was sampled from a man aged 18 to 29 in good health. This chain links TRBV7-9 with TRBJ2-1, with a possible D match to TRBD2 (5 bases). Here the CDR3 DNA reads TGTGCCAGCAGCTTACCCAAATCTCGAGACACGGGAAATGAGCAGTTCTTC. Translation: CASSLPKSRDTGNEQFF.